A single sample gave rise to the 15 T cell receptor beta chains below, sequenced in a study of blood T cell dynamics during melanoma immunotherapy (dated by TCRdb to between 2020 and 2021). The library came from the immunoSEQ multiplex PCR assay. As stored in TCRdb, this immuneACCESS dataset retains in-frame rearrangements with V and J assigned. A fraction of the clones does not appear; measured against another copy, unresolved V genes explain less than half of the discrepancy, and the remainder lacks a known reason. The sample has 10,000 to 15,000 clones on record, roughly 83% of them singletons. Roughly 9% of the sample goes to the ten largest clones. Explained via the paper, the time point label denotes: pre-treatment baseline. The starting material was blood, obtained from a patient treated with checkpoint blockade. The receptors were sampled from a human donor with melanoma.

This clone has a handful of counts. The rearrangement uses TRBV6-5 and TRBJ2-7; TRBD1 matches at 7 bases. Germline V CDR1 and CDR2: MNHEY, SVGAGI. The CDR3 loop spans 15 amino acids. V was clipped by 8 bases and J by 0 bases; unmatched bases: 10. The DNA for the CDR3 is TGTGCCAGCTGGGCGTTACAGGGGCACTCCTACGAGCAGTACTTC. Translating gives CASWALQGHSYEQYF.

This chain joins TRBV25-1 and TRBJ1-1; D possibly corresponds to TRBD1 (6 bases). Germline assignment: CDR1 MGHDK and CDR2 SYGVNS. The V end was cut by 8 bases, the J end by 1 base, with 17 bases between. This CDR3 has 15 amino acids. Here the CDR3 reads CASSQLLDRNTEAFF. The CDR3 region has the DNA TGTGCCAGCTCCCAATTACTGGACAGGAACACTGAAGCTTTCTTT.

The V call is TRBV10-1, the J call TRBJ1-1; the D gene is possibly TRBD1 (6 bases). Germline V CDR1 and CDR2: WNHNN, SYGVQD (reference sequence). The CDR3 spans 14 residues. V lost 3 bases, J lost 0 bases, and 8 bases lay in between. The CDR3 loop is CASSESGVNTEAFF. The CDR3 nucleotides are TGCGCCAGCAGTGAATCAGGGGTGAACACTGAAGCTTTCTTT.

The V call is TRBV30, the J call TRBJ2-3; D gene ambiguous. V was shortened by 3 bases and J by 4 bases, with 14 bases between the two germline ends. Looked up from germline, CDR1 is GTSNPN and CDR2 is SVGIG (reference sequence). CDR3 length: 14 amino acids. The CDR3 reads CAWRIIVGSDTQYF. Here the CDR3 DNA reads TGTGCCTGGAGAATTATAGTGGGATCAGATACGCAGTATTTT.

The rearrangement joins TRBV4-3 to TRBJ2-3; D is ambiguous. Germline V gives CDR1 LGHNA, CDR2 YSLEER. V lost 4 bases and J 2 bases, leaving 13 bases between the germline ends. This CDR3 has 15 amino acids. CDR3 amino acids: CASSPQLSPTDTQYF. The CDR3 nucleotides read TGCGCCAGCAGCCCACAGCTTTCACCCACAGATACGCAGTATTTT.

Here the CDR3 DNA reads TGCGCCAGCAGCGAACAGGGTTGGATCACTGAAGCTTTCTTT. It specifies CASSEQGWITEAFF. V is TRBV5-1 and J is TRBJ1-1, with D possibly TRBD1 on 6 matching bases. The CDR3 loop spans 14 amino acids. Germline V gene lookup returns CDR1 SGHRS and CDR2 YFSETQ. V lost 4 bases to trimming and J lost 4 bases, with 14 bases between them.

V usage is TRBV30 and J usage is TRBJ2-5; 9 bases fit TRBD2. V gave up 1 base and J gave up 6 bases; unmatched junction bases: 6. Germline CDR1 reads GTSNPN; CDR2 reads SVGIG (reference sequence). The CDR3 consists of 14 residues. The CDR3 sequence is CAWSGGGRVKTQYF. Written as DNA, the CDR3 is TGTGCCTGGAGTGGGGGCGGGAGGGTCAAGACCCAGTACTTC.

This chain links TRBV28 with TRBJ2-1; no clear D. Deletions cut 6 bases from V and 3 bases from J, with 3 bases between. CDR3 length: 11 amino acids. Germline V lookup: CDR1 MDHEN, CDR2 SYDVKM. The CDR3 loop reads CASSFYNEQFF. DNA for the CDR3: TGTGCCAGCAGCTTCTACAATGAGCAGTTCTTC.

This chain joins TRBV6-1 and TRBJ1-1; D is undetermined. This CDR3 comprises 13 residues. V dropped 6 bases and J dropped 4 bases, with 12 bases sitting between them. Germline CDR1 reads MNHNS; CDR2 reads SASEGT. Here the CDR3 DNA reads TGTGCCAGCAGCTTAAATCGGGGCACTGAAGCTTTCTTT. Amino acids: CASSLNRGTEAFF.

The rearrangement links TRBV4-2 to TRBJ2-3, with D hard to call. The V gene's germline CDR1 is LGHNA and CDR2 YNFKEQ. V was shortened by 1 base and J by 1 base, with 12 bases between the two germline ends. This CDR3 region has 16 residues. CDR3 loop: CASSQVVGGRTDTQYF. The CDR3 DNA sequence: TGTGCCAGCAGCCAAGTTGTTGGCGGACGCACAGATACGCAGTATTTT.

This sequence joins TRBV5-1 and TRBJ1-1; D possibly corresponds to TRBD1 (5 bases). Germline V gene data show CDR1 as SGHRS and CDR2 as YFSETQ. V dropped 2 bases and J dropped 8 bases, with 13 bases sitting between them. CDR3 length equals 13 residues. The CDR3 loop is CASSFIGEQEAFF. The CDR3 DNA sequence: TGCGCCAGCAGCTTCATAGGGGAACAAGAAGCTTTCTTT.

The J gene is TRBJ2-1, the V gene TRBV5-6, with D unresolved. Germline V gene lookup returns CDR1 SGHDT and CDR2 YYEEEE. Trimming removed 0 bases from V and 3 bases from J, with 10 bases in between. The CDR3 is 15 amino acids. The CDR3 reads CASSLGQRSYNEQFF. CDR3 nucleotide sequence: TGTGCCAGCAGCTTGGGGCAGCGCAGCTACAATGAGCAGTTCTTC.

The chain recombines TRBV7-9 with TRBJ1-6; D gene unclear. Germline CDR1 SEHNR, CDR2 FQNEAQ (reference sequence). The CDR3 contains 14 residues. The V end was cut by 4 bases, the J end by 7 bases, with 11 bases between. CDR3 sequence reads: CASSSDAGNSPLHF. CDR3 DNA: TGTGCCAGCAGCTCTGATGCGGGCAATTCACCCCTCCACTTT.

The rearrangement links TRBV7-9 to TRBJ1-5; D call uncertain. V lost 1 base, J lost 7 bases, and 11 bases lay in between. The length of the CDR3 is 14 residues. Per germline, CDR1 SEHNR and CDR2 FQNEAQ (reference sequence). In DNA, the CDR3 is TGTGCCAGCAGCTTAGATTTTGGAGGGCAGCCCCAGCATTTT. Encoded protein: CASSLDFGGQPQHF.

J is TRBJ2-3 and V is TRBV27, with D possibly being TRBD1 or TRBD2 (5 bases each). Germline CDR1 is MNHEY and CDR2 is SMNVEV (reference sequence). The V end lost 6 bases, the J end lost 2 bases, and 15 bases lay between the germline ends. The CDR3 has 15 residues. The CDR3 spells CASSKRPGPTDTQYF. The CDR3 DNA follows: TGTGCCAGCAGCAAAAGACCGGGACCCACAGATACGCAGTATTTT.